What follows are 14 T cell receptor beta chains derived from one specimen sequenced in a study of control samples from healthy donors and cancer patients. Libraries were prepared by immunoSEQ multiplex PCR; TCRdb keeps only in-frame clonotypes and omits some of them. The sample has over 85,000 clones, about 89% seen once; the top ten hold less than 10%. Sequenced material: PBMCs. These receptors came from a woman in her forties or fifties with colorectal cancer.

V gene TRBV30 combines with J gene TRBJ1-1; D gene ambiguous. V lost 0 bases and J 1 base, leaving 6 bases between the germline ends. CDR3 size: 13 residues. The germline V gene has CDR1 GTSNPN and CDR2 SVGIG (reference sequence). The CDR3 protein is CAWSVQANTEAFF. The DNA of the CDR3 is TGTGCCTGGAGTGTCCAGGCGAACACTGAAGCTTTCTTT.

This chain joins TRBV10-2 and TRBJ2-2; 7 nucleotides line up with TRBD1. The CDR3 has 14 amino acids. V lost 8 bases and J lost 1; bases outside the gene matches: 4. CDR1 and CDR2 from the germline V gene are WSHSY and SAAADI. The CDR3: CASWGQRNTGELFF. The DNA for the CDR3 is TGCGCCAGCTGGGGACAGCGGAACACCGGGGAGCTGTTTTTT.

This chain connects TRBV19 to TRBJ2-5; D uncertain. V lost 3 bases and J lost 2, with 7 bases in between. This CDR3 contains 13 residues. Germline-derived CDR1 and CDR2 are LNHDA and SQIVND (reference sequence). The CDR3 DNA reads TGTGCCAGTAGTATGGGCTTGCAAGAGACCCAGTACTTC. This sequence encodes CASSMGLQETQYF.

CDR3 DNA: TGTGCCAGTAGACCGGGACAGGTCTTTTCGGGGGAAGCTTTCTTT. Its protein is CASRPGQVFSGEAFF. The chain has TRBV19 and TRBJ1-1; TRBD1 agrees at 8 bases. V lost 6 bases to trimming and J lost 8 bases; unmatched junction nucleotides: 14. The CDR3 is made up of 15 amino acids. Germline V CDR1 and CDR2: LNHDA, SQIVND (reference sequence). The full variable domain, its missing parts supplied by reference TRBV19 and TRBJ1-1, is DGGITQSPKYLFRKEGQNVTLSCEQNLNHDAMYWYRQDPGQGLRLIYYSQIVNDFQKGDIAEGYSVSREKKESFPLTVTSAQKNPTAFYLCASRPGQVFSGEAFFGQGTRLTVV.

V gene TRBV2 combines with J gene TRBJ2-1; maybe TRBD2 (5 bases). CDR3 length equals 12 residues. CDR1 and CDR2 from the germline V gene are SNHLY and FYNNEI. The V end lost 5 bases, the J end lost 6 bases, and 8 bases lay between the germline ends. The CDR3 is CASSRLANEQFF. The CDR3 DNA is TGTGCCAGCAGTCGGCTAGCCAATGAGCAGTTCTTC.

The chain couples TRBV24-1 to TRBJ1-2; D is uncertain. The germline V gene encodes CDR1 KGHDR and CDR2 SFDVKD. The V gene lost 3 bases and the J gene lost 8 bases, with 12 bases spanning the gap. This CDR3 contains 13 residues. The CDR3 loop is CATSDEWQTGYTF. The CDR3 nucleotides are TGTGCCACCAGTGATGAATGGCAGACCGGCTACACCTTC.

The chain uses TRBV5-5 and TRBJ2-6; unclear D gene. Germline V CDR1 and CDR2: SGHKS, YYEKEE (reference sequence). The CDR3 length is 17 residues. The V end lost 0 bases, the J end lost 2 bases, and 12 bases lay between the germline ends. Here the CDR3 DNA reads TGTGCCAGCAGCTTGGAGTTCTCGGGTACTGGGGCCAACGTCCTGACTTTC. This encodes CASSLEFSGTGANVLTF.

V and J are TRBV7-2 and TRBJ1-6, with D possibly being TRBD1 (5 bases). Germline CDR1 SGHTA, CDR2 FQGNSA. The CDR3 contains 16 residues. Trimming removed 5 bases at V and 10 bases at J, with 21 bases between. CDR3 in DNA: TGTGCCAGCAGCGCTCCCGGGACCTCGTTCTGGTCACCCCTCCACTTT. Translated: CASSAPGTSFWSPLHF.

The V and J genes are TRBV25-1 and TRBJ2-3; no definite D call. Between the trimmed V and J ends, which lost 7 bases and 2 bases, there was a span of 10 bases. The CDR3 is 13 amino acids. Germline CDR1 is MGHDK and CDR2 is SYGVNS. The CDR3, as DNA: TGTGCCAGCACGGACGACCTCACAGATACGCAGTATTTT. Amino acid sequence: CASTDDLTDTQYF.

The chain carries TRBV3-1 (or the pseudogene TRBV3-2) and TRBJ1-1, with 9 bases identical to TRBD1. Germline V gene lookup returns CDR1 LGHDT and CDR2 YNNKEL (reference sequence). J was trimmed by 0 bases and V by 1 base; bases with no gene match: 6. The CDR3 has 17 amino acids. CDR3 amino acids: CASSQVPGQGLNTEAFF. The CDR3 DNA sequence: TGTGCCAGCAGCCAAGTCCCGGGACAGGGCCTGAACACTGAAGCTTTCTTT.

The chain couples TRBV25-1 to TRBJ2-2; TRBD2 aligns across 12 bases. The CDR3 runs to 16 residues. Per the germline V gene, CDR1 is MGHDK and CDR2 is SYGVNS. Trimming cost V 4 bases and J 3 bases; bases outside gene matches: 3. The CDR3 nucleotides are TGTGCCAGCAGTGGGGCTAGCGGGGGGGACACCGGGGAGCTGTTTTTT. This translates into CASSGASGGDTGELFF.

V is TRBV6-6 and J is TRBJ2-6; D is ambiguous. Trimming left V 7 bases short and J 0 bases short, with 7 bases between. There are 14 residues in the CDR3. Germline CDR1 and CDR2: MNHNY and SVGAGI (reference sequence). CDR3 residues: CASIPRSGANVLTF. The CDR3 DNA reads TGTGCCAGCATCCCGCGCTCTGGGGCCAACGTCCTGACTTTC.

The V gene is TRBV2, the J gene TRBJ1-5, with a possible D match to TRBD1 (5 bases). The V and J ends lost 4 bases and 2 bases respectively, with 9 bases between them. The CDR3 is 14 residues long. CDR1 and CDR2 from the germline V gene are SNHLY and FYNNEI. The chain's CDR3 is CASSGTNGNQPQHF. CDR3 bases: TGTGCCAGCAGTGGGACAAATGGCAATCAGCCCCAGCATTTT.

The chain links TRBV6-2 or TRBV6-3 to TRBJ2-4, with D tentatively TRBD2 (5 bases). V was shortened by 6 bases and J by 2 bases, with 14 bases between the two germline ends. Germline V gene sequence: CDR1 MNHEY, CDR2 SVGEGT. There are 15 residues in the CDR3. The CDR3 here is CASSLLEATKNIQYF. In nucleotides, the CDR3 is TGTGCCAGCAGCCTACTAGAAGCAACCAAAAACATTCAGTACTTC.